The following is a T cell receptor (beta chain) sequence with its context. As yet, its antigen is unknown. The data are from a study of PD-1 blockade in classical Hodgkin lymphoma. Study at large: Nivolumab was administered to patients intravenously at 3 mg/kg every 2 weeks. Findings of the study overall: There was a significant rise in CD4+ TCR diversity by C4D1, with no such rise for CD8+.

Relapses following autologous stem cell transplantation were seen in all patients, with brentuximab vedotin exposure varying. Generated by immunoSEQ multiplex PCR, the TCRdb table keeps only in-frame clones and is missing some. Here the sample spans roughly 47,000 clones, around three quarters being singletons. Sample: peripheral blood mononuclear cells (PBMCs), taken before the second cycle of nivolumab. The receptor was isolated from a human donor with classical Hodgkin lymphoma.

The CDR3 loop is CASQQGATVYGYTF. CDR3 bases: TGTGCCAGTCAACAGGGGGCGACGGTCTATGGCTACACCTTC. This chain links TRBV19 with TRBJ1-2; 9 positions match TRBD1. Germline V lookup: CDR1 LNHDA, CDR2 SQIVND (reference sequence). The CDR3 length is 14 residues. J gave up 4 bases and V 8 bases, and 8 bases lay outside the gene matches. Filled out from reference TRBV19 and TRBJ1-2, the complete variable domain reads DGGITQSPKYLFRKEGQNVTLSCEQNLNHDAMYWYRQDPGQGLRLIYYSQIVNDFQKGDIAEGYSVSREKKESFPLTVTSAQKNPTAFYLCASQQGATVYGYTFGSGTRLTVV.